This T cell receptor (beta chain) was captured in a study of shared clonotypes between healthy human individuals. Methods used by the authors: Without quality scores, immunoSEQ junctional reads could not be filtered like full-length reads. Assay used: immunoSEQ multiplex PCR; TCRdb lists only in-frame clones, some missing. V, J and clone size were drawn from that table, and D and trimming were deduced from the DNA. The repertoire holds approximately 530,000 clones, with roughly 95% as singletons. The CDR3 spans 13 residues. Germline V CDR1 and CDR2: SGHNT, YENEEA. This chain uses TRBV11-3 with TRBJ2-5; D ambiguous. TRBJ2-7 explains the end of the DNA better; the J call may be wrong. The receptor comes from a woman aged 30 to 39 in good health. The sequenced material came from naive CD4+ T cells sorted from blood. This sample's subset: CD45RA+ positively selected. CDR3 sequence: CASSLDHHYEQYF. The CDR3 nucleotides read TGTGCCAGCAGCTTAGATCATCACTACGAGCAGTACTTC.